These 9 T cell receptor beta chains were sequenced from one sample in a study of Graves' ophthalmopathy and Graves' hyperthyroidism. Amplified material comprised TCR beta CDR3 regions derived from RNA transcripts. Second-round multiplex PCR came after first-round RT-PCR with HTBI primers. MiXCR was run by TCRdb on the multiplex PCR reads, yielding one entry per CDR3 protein. The repertoire includes about 590,000 distinct CDR3 sequences, 35% to 40% of them detected once, and about 4% sits in the top ten. The sequenced sample was peripheral blood or thyroid tissue (not recorded which). These receptors all stem from an adult man with Graves' hyperthyroidism.

The sample holds many counts of this clonotype. The chain carries TRBV7-9 and TRBJ2-7, with D tentatively TRBD1 (5 bases). This CDR3 spans 16 amino acids. Trimming took 0 bases from V and 4 from J, leaving 16 bases between them. Germline lookup yields CDR1 SEHNR and CDR2 FQNEAQ (reference sequence). CDR3 nucleotide sequence: TGTGCCAGCAGCTTAGCTTTCGGTGGGGCTGAATACGAGCAGTACTTC. As protein: CASSLAFGGAEYEQYF.

V and J are TRBV2 and TRBJ1-4; tentative D call: TRBD1 (5 bases). CDR1 SNHLY and CDR2 FYNNEI come from the germline V gene. The ends were cut back, 4 bases at V and 7 bases at J, with 10 bases in the middle. The CDR3 is 13 residues long. CDR3 sequence: CASSVQDSEKLFF. For the CDR3, the DNA is TGTGCCAGCAGTGTACAGGATAGTGAAAAACTGTTTTTT. The variable domain in full, with the rest retrieved from reference TRBV2 and TRBJ1-4, is EPEVTQTPSHQVTQMGQEVILRCVPISNHLYFYWYRQILGQKVEFLVSFYNNEISEKSEIFDDQFSVERPDGSNFTLKIRSTKLEDSAMYFCASSVQDSEKLFFGSGTQLSVL.

A note on this clonotype: A much larger clone differs from this one at a single base, so this may be a read error. In DNA, the CDR3 is TGCAGTGCTAGTGACGGGGACAGGGGGCAACGGATGAACACTGAAGCTTTCTTT. The encoded protein is CSASDGDRGQRMNTEAFF. This sequence joins TRBV20-1 and TRBJ1-1; 12 bases are shared with TRBD1. Trimming at V came to 3 bases and at J to 0 bases, leaving 11 bases not matched to a gene. Germline V CDR1 and CDR2: DFQATT, SNEGSKA (reference sequence). This CDR3 comprises 18 residues.

The chain employs TRBV7-9 and TRBJ2-6; TRBD1 is a possible D gene (5 bases). The length of the CDR3 is 18 residues. The V and J ends lost 5 bases and 0 bases respectively, with 17 bases between them. The germline V gene encodes CDR1 SEHNR and CDR2 FQNEAQ (reference sequence). In nucleotides, the CDR3 is TGTGCCAGCAGCCGCCGTCCGCTCGACAGCTCTGGGGCCAACGTCCTGACTTTC. It is translated as CASSRRPLDSSGANVLTF.

The gene calls are TRBV5-6 and TRBJ2-2; maybe TRBD1 (5 bases). Germline-derived CDR1 and CDR2 are SGHDT and YYEEEE. The CDR3 is 14 residues long. Trimming cost V 0 bases and J 7 bases, with 10 bases left between them. CDR3 in DNA: TGTGCCAGCAGCTTGGGGGGCAGGGACGGGGAGCTGTTTTTT. As protein: CASSLGGRDGELFF.

In its sample, this clonotype was seen a few times. The rearrangement links TRBV29-1 to TRBJ2-7; 7 bases match TRBD2. Germline CDR1 SQVTM, CDR2 ANQGSEA. V shed 3 bases and J 7 bases; nucleotides not matched to a gene: 12. The CDR3 runs 14 residues. Here the CDR3 DNA reads TGCAGCGTTGACAGGGAGGGAATCTACAATGAGCAGTACTTC. Translated: CSVDREGIYNEQYF.

This clonotype was picked up many times. V is TRBV25-1 and J is TRBJ1-5; D possibly corresponds to TRBD1 (6 bases). V was clipped by 3 bases and J by 4 bases, with 13 bases between them. This CDR3 has 15 residues. From germline, CDR1 is MGHDK and CDR2 SYGVNS. Written as DNA, the CDR3 is TGTGCCAGCAGTGACTCGGGGGCAGGTAATCAGCCCCAGCATTTT. Its protein is CASSDSGAGNQPQHF.

Concerning this clonotype itself: Just one base apart from a much larger clone, this may be a read error. The chain has TRBV29-1 and TRBJ1-3, with D possibly TRBD1 on 6 matching bases. The V gene's germline CDR1 is SQVTM and CDR2 ANQGSEA. This CDR3 region has 15 residues. Trimming took off 7 bases at V and 2 bases at J, with 18 bases between the two ends. Here the CDR3 reads CSALDRAITGNTIYF. The CDR3 DNA follows: TGCAGCGCTCTGGACAGAGCCATAACTGGAAACACCATATATTTT.

The CDR3 coding sequence is TGTGCCAGCAGCTCCGCGGGCCTGGCACGCACAGATACGCAGTATTTT. This encodes CASSSAGLARTDTQYF. This chain connects TRBV7-6 to TRBJ2-3, with D possibly being TRBD2 (5 bases). The CDR3 length is 16 residues. Trimming left V 4 bases short and J 1 base short, with 15 bases between. Germline CDR1 and CDR2: SGHVS and FNYEAQ. Using reference TRBV7-6 and TRBJ2-3 for the parts outside the CDR3, the full variable domain is GAGVSQSPRYKVTKRGQDVALRCDPISGHVSLYWYRQALGQGPEFLTYFNYEAQQDKSGLPNDRFSAERPEGSISTLTIQRTEQRDSAMYRCASSSAGLARTDTQYFGPGTRLTVL.